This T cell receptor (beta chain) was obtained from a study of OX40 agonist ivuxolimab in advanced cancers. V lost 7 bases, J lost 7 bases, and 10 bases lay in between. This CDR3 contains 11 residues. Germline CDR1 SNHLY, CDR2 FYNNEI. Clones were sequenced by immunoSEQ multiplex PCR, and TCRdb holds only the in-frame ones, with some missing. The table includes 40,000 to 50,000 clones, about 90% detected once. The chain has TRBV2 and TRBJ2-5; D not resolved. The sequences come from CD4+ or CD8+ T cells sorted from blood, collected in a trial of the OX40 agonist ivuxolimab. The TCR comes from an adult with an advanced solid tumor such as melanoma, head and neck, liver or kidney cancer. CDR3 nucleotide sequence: TGTGCCAGCAAAACATCCGGGACCCAGTACTTC. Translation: CASKTSGTQYF.